This TCR beta chain was recovered during a study of OX40 agonist ivuxolimab in advanced cancers. Overall study results and limits: Certain nonresponders additionally had low normalized T-cell clonal expansion.

Here immunoSEQ multiplex PCR was the method, and the copy in TCRdb shows in-frame clones only, minus some. The data contain about 28,000 clones, roughly 84% of them singletons. This clone was found a few times. Its antigen is still unknown. Trimming stripped 4 bases from V and 2 bases from J, with 15 bases between. The CDR3 loop spans 15 amino acids. Per germline, CDR1 SEHNR and CDR2 FQNEAQ (reference sequence). This rearrangement joins TRBV7-9 to TRBJ2-7; TRBD2 is a possible D gene (6 bases). The TCR comes from an adult with an advanced solid tumor such as melanoma, head and neck, liver or kidney cancer. Material: CD4+ or CD8+ T cells sorted from blood, obtained in a trial of the OX40 agonist ivuxolimab. DNA of the CDR3: TGTGCCAGCAGCTCGGCGGGGCTATCCCCCTACGAGCAGTACTTC. Translated: CASSSAGLSPYEQYF. Full variable domain (remainder filled in from reference TRBV7-9 and TRBJ2-7): DTGVSQNPRHKITKRGQNVTFRCDPISEHNRLYWYRQTLGQGPEFLTYFQNEAQLEKSRLLSDRFSAERPKGSFSTLEIQRTEQGDSAMYLCASSSAGLSPYEQYFGPGTRLTVT.